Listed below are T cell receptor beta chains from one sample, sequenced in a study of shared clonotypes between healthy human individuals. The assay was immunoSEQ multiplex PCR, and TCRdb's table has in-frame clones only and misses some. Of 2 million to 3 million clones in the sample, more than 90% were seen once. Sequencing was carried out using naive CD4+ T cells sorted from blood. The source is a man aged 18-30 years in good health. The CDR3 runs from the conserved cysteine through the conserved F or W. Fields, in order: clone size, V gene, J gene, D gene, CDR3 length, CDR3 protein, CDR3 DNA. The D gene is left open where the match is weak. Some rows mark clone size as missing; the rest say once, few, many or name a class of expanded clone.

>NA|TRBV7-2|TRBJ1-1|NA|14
CASSLGGPGAEAFF
TGTGCCAGCAGCCTCGGGGGGCCGGGGGCTGAAGCTTTCTTT
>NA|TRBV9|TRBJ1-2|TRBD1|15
CASSAGQGVNYGYTF
TGTGCCAGCAGCGCGGGACAGGGAGTGAACTATGGCTACACCTTC
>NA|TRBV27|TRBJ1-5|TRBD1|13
CASRQGAGQPQHF
TGTGCCAGCCGACAGGGGGCCGGTCAGCCCCAGCATTTT
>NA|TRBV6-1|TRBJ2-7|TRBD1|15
CASSDRTGVNYEQYF
TGTGCCAGCAGTGATAGGACAGGGGTTAACTACGAGCAGTACTTC
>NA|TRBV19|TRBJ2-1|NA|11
CASTLDHEQFF
TGTGCCAGTACCCTGGATCATGAGCAGTTCTTC
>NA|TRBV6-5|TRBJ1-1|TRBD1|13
CASSKNRGLPAFF
TGTGCCAGCAGTAAAAACAGGGGGCTACCCGCTTTCTTT
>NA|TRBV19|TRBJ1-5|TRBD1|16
CASSMGRGPGNQPQHF
TGTGCCAGTAGTATGGGCAGGGGGCCGGGCAATCAGCCCCAGCATTTT
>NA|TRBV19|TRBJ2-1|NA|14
CASSKRLTYNEQFF
TGTGCCAGTAGCAAAAGACTAACCTACAATGAGCAGTTCTTC
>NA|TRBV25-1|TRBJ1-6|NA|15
CTSSQGWGYDSPLHF
TGTACCAGCAGCCAGGGGTGGGGATACGATTCACCCCTCCACTTT
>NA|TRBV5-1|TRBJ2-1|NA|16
CASSLRGGGSYNEQFF
TGCGCCAGCAGCCTCAGGGGGGGCGGCTCCTACAATGAGCAGTTCTTC
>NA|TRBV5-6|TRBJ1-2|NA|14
CASRNRGQSYGYTF
TGTGCCAGCAGAAATAGAGGACAGAGCTATGGCTACACCTTC
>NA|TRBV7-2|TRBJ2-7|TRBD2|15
CASSLMTSGSYEQYF
TGTGCCAGCAGCTTAATGACTAGCGGGAGCTACGAGCAGTACTTC
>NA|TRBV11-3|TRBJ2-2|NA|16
CASSLDGTGVGGELFF
TGTGCCAGCAGCTTAGATGGTACCGGGGTTGGCGGGGAGCTGTTTTTT
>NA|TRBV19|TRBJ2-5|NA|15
CASSMPGAQKETQYF
TGTGCCAGTAGTATGCCAGGGGCGCAGAAAGAGACCCAGTACTTC
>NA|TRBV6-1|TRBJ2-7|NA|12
CASSEQGLEQYF
TGTGCCAGCAGTGAACAGGGGCTCGAGCAGTACTTC
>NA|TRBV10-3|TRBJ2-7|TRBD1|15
CAISEETGTSYEQYF
TGTGCCATCAGTGAAGAGACAGGGACCTCCTACGAGCAGTACTTC
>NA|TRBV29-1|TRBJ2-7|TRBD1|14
CSVVPQGRLGEQYF
TGCAGCGTCGTGCCACAGGGGCGGCTGGGCGAGCAGTACTTC
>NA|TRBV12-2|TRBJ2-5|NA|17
CASRFPFAGGAQETQYF
NA
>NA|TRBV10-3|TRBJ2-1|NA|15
CAISQSGVGYNEQFF
TGTGCCATCAGTCAATCAGGGGTGGGGTACAATGAGCAGTTCTTC
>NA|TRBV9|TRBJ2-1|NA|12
CASSVISDEQFF
TGTGCCAGCAGCGTAATCAGCGACGAGCAGTTCTTC
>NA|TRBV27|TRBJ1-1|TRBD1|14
CASSPDRVRTEAFF
TGTGCCAGCAGTCCGGACAGGGTGCGCACTGAAGCTTTCTTT
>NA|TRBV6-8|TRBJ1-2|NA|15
CASSAYSPTSYGYTF
TGTGCCAGCTCGGCTTACAGCCCTACATCCTATGGCTACACCTTC
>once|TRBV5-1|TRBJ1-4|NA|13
CASSGNYNEKLFF
TGCGCCAGCAGCGGGAACTATAATGAAAAACTGTTTTTT
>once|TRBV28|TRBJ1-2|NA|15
CASSSQGGRGYGYTF
TGTGCCAGCAGCTCCCAGGGCGGACGAGGCTATGGCTACACCTTC
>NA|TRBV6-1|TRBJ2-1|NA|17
CASSALFFAGLYNEQFF
TGTGCCAGCAGTGCTTTATTCTTCGCGGGTCTATACAATGAGCAGTTCTTC
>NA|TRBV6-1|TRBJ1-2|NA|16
CASSEDSGANIYGYTF
TGTGCCAGCAGTGAAGATAGTGGAGCCAACATCTATGGCTACACCTTC
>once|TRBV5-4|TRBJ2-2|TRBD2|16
CASSPGTSGRTGELFF
TGTGCCAGCAGCCCAGGGACTAGCGGGAGAACCGGGGAGCTGTTTTTT
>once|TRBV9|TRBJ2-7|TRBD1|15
CASSVEPGGRAEQYF
TGTGCCAGCAGCGTAGAGCCAGGGGGCCGTGCGGAGCAGTACTTC
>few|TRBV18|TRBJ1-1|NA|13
CASSPPHRLEAFF
TGTGCCAGCTCACCACCACACAGGCTTGAAGCTTTCTTT
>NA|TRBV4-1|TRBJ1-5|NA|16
CASSQDPGESNQPQHF
TGCGCCAGCAGCCAAGATCCGGGGGAAAGCAATCAGCCCCAGCATTTT
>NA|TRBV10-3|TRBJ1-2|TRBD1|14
CAISGTGLNYGYTF
TGTGCCATCAGTGGGACAGGGCTTAACTATGGCTACACCTTC
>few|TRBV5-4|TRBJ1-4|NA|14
CASSLGGVNEKLFF
TGTGCCAGCAGCTTGGGAGGGGTTAATGAAAAACTGTTTTTT
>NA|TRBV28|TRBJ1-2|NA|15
CATSFGGVRREGYTF
TGTGCCACCTCTTTCGGGGGGGTCCGGCGGGAGGGCTACACCTTC
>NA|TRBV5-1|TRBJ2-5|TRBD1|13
CASSLGEQGAQYF
TGCGCCAGCAGCTTGGGGGAACAGGGGGCCCAGTACTTC
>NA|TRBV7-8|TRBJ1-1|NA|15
CASSLVVGPNTEAFF
TGTGCCAGCAGCTTAGTTGTAGGGCCGAACACTGAAGCTTTCTTT
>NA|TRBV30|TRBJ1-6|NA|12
CAWGNLTGALHF
TGTGCCTGGGGCAATCTGACAGGCGCGCTCCACTTT
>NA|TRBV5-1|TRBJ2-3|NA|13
CASRRTATDTQYF
TGCGCCAGCAGGAGAACGGCCACAGATACGCAGTATTTT
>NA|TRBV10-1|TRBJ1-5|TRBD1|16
CASSESTGGSNQPQHF
TGCGCCAGCAGTGAGTCAACAGGGGGCTCAAATCAGCCCCAGCATTTT
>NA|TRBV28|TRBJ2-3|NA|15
CASSSPSTTGWTQYF
TGTGCCAGCAGTTCACCGAGCACGACCGGGTGGACGCAGTATTTT
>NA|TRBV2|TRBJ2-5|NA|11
CASSEEAPPDF
TGTGCCAGCAGTGAAGAGGCCCCTCCCGACTTC
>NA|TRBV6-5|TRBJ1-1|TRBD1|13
CASSYSQTGEAFF
TGTGCCAGCAGTTACTCTCAGACAGGGGAGGCTTTCTTT
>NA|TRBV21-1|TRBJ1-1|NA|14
CASTDGGMNTEAFF
TGTGCCAGCACCGATGGAGGGATGAACACTGAAGCTTTCTTT
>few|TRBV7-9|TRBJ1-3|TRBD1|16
CASSPRQGHSGNTIYF
TGTGCCAGCAGCCCGCGACAGGGGCACTCTGGAAACACCATATATTTT
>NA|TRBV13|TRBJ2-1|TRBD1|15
CASSLWGQVYNEQFF
TGTGCCAGCAGCTTATGGGGACAGGTCTACAATGAGCAGTTCTTC
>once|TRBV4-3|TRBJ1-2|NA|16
CASSQGTGTSNYGYTF
TGCGCCAGCAGCCAAGGAACAGGGACTTCGAACTATGGCTACACCTTC
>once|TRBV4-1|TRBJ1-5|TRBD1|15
CASSQGQGSNQPQHF
TGCGCCAGCAGCCAGGGACAGGGTAGCAATCAGCCCCAGCATTTT
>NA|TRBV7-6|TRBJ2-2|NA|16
CASSPGRSRGTGELFF
TGTGCCAGCAGCCCCGGACGATCGCGAGGCACCGGGGAGCTGTTTTTT
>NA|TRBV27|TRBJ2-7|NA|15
CASSLVPGATYEQYF
TGTGCCAGCAGTTTAGTCCCAGGGGCGACCTACGAGCAGTACTTC
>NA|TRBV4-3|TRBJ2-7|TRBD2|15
CASSQELAGAYEQYF
TGCGCCAGCAGCCAAGAGCTAGCGGGGGCCTACGAGCAGTACTTC
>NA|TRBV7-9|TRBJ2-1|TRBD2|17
CASSFPRGGGAVDEQFF
TGTGCCAGCAGCTTCCCGCGGGGCGGGGGGGCCGTCGATGAGCAGTTCTTC
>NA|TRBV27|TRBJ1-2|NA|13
CASSFRDANGYTF
TGTGCCAGCAGTTTCCGGGATGCGAACGGCTACACCTTC
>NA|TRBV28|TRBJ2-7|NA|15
CASSTGGTEGYEQYF
TGTGCCAGCAGTACGGGCGGGACGGAGGGTTACGAGCAGTACTTC
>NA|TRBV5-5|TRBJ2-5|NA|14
CASSLPGVQETQYF
TGTGCCAGCAGCCTACCAGGGGTCCAAGAGACCCAGTACTTC
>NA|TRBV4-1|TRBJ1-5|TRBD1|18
CASSLEGLVGTANQPQHF
TGCGCCAGCAGCCTAGAAGGGTTGGTCGGGACAGCTAATCAGCCCCAGCATTTT